The clone carrying this T cell receptor (beta chain) showed up just once. V trimming: 6 bases; J trimming: 8 bases; junction bases outside the gene matches: 15. CDR1 is MGHRA and CDR2 is YSYEKL in the germline V gene. This CDR3 comprises 16 residues. This specimen belongs to a study of blood T cell repertoires in COVID-19. About the research overall: The United States, Italy and Spain provided the acute and convalescent COVID-19 samples. T cells, B-cell-depleted T cells, or PBMCs provided the cDNA or gDNA that served as material.

The data were produced by immunoSEQ multiplex PCR, yet TCRdb's version contains in-frame clones alone and is incomplete. The sample yields around 250,000 clones, more than 75% seen once. This chain uses TRBV4-1 with TRBJ1-4; 7 bases agree with TRBD1. The receptor's source is a woman between 50 and 59 years old who had recovered from COVID-19. Sequencing input: PBMCs or T cells enriched from blood (not recorded which). The CDR3 region is CASRKLVTGLKEKLFF. The CDR3 bases are TGCGCCAGCAGGAAACTGGTGACAGGGCTTAAGGAAAAACTGTTTTTT.